This is a list of T cell receptor beta chains from one sample in a study of cytomegalovirus exposure and HLA in healthy donors. Repertoires were generated with immunoSEQ multiplex PCR, while TCRdb's copy carries only in-frame clones and drops some. The sample lists 100,000 to 120,000 clones, approximately 96% seen once, with roughly 0.66% in the top ten. The sample comprised PBMCs. The receptors here all came from a young woman in good health and CMV-seronegative. Both conserved end residues are part of each CDR3. A D gene is named only where the DNA matches it firmly. Some rows have no size entry. The others give once, few or many, or a class for an expanded clone.

V gene	clone size	D gene	J gene	CDR3 protein	CDR3 DNA
TRBV7-9	.	.	TRBJ1-1	CASSLGAVNTEAFF	TGTGCCAGCAGCTTAGGTGCAGTGAACACTGAAGCTTTCTTT
TRBV7-2	.	TRBD2	TRBJ2-7	CASSTRLETSGGTYEQYF	TGTGCCAGCAGCACACGATTAGAGACTAGCGGGGGAACCTACGAGCAGTACTTC
TRBV9	.	.	TRBJ2-5	CASSSGNQETQYF	TGTGCCAGCAGCTCAGGGAACCAAGAGACCCAGTACTTC
TRBV5-1	.	TRBD1	TRBJ1-1	CASSSGQATEAFF	TGCGCCAGCAGCTCAGGACAGGCTACTGAAGCTTTCTTT
TRBV5-4	once	TRBD2	TRBJ2-3	CASSLLTSGGARADTQYF	TGTGCCAGCAGCTTGTTGACTAGCGGGGGGGCCCGGGCAGATACGCAGTATTTT
TRBV10-3	.	TRBD1	TRBJ1-4	CAISERTGVNEKLFF	TGTGCCATCAGTGAGAGGACAGGTGTGAATGAAAAACTGTTTTTT
TRBV6-1	.	TRBD2	TRBJ2-3	CASSEEAGGTDTQYF	TGTGCCAGCAGTGAAGAAGCGGGGGGTACAGATACGCAGTATTTT
TRBV19	.	TRBD1	TRBJ1-4	CASSNKDRFNEKLFF	TGTGCCAGTAGTAATAAGGACAGGTTTAATGAAAAACTGTTTTTT
TRBV9	.	TRBD2	TRBJ2-3	CASSVDARLAGGVASTDTQYF	TGTGCCAGCAGCGTAGACGCCAGACTAGCGGGGGGCGTTGCTAGCACAGATACGCAGTATTTT
TRBV2	.	.	TRBJ2-1	CASSELGGAPGEQFF	TGTGCCAGCAGTGAACTGGGGGGGGCCCCGGGAGAGCAGTTCTTC
TRBV7-8	.	.	TRBJ1-1	CASSYPTGKNTEAFF	TGTGCCAGCAGCTACCCGACAGGAAAGAACACTGAAGCTTTCTTT
TRBV6-5	.	.	TRBJ1-1	CASSRLGGGEAFF	TGTGCCAGCAGCAGACTTGGGGGCGGTGAAGCTTTCTTT
TRBV6-5	.	TRBD1	TRBJ2-1	CASNRDRGPYNEQFF	TGTGCCAGCAACCGGGACAGGGGCCCCTACAATGAGCAGTTCTTC
TRBV28	.	TRBD2	TRBJ2-2	CATNLLAGNTGELFF	TGTGCCACCAACCTACTAGCGGGGAACACCGGGGAGCTGTTTTTT
TRBV2	few	.	TRBJ1-6	CASRADRYNSPLHF	TGTGCCAGCAGGGCGGACAGATATAATTCACCCCTCCACTTT
TRBV5-6	.	TRBD1	TRBJ1-1	CASSLARDRVYTEAFF	TGTGCCAGCAGCTTGGCCAGAGACAGGGTATACACTGAAGCTTTCTTT
TRBV7-9	.	TRBD1	TRBJ1-5	CASSRTGQTYSNQPQHF	TGTGCCAGCAGCCGGACAGGACAGACCTATAGCAATCAGCCCCAGCATTTT
TRBV7-9	.	.	TRBJ2-7	CASSPLITYEQYF	TGTGCCAGCAGCCCCCTTATTACCTACGAGCAGTACTTC
TRBV19	.	.	TRBJ1-2	CASSKAEANYGYTF	TGTGCCAGTAGTAAGGCAGAGGCTAACTATGGCTACACCTTC
TRBV4-1	.	.	TRBJ2-7	CASSQGGGRDPYEQYF	TGCGCCAGCAGCCAAGGGGGGGGGCGGGATCCTTACGAGCAGTACTTC
TRBV6-5	.	.	TRBJ1-1	CASTDRRNTEAFF	TGTGCCAGCACAGACAGGCGGAACACTGAAGCTTTCTTT
TRBV5-1	.	.	TRBJ2-5	CASSFSAQPGGETQYF	TGCGCCAGCAGCTTTTCGGCTCAACCAGGAGGAGAGACCCAGTACTTC
TRBV7-9	.	.	TRBJ2-5	CASSQGETQYF	TGTGCCAGCAGCCAGGGGGAGACCCAGTACTTC
TRBV5-1	once	.	TRBJ2-7	CASSLTRVAYEQYF	TGCGCCAGCAGCTTGACCAGGGTGGCCTACGAGCAGTACTTC
TRBV5-6	.	TRBD1	TRBJ1-5	CASSLRTGTGNQPQHF	TGTGCCAGCAGCTTGCGGACCGGGACAGGTAATCAGCCCCAGCATTTT
TRBV5-1	.	.	TRBJ2-3	CASSLVTAGRTDTQYF	TGCGCCAGCAGCTTGGTAACGGCAGGAAGAACAGATACGCAGTATTTT
TRBV4-1	.	.	TRBJ1-2	CASSQGQSNYGYTF	TGCGCCAGCAGCCAAGGACAGTCGAACTATGGCTACACCTTC
TRBV7-7	.	TRBD1	TRBJ2-5	CASSEKGQGARETQYF	TGTGCCAGCAGCGAAAAGGGACAGGGGGCGCGGGAGACCCAGTACTTC
TRBV10-3	.	TRBD1	TRBJ1-1	CATLDRLNTEAFF	TGTGCCACGCTGGACAGGCTAAACACTGAAGCTTTCTTT
TRBV27	.	TRBD2	TRBJ2-7	CASSLFTSGGNEQYF	TGTGCCAGCAGTTTGTTCACTAGCGGGGGGAACGAGCAGTACTTC
TRBV4-2	once	.	TRBJ1-2	CASSQGTAGRGGYTF	TGTGCCAGCAGCCAGGGGACTGCGGGACGAGGTGGCTACACCTTC
TRBV15	.	.	TRBJ1-4	CATSRDPTAGTTYYEKLFF	TGTGCCACCAGCAGAGATCCCACTGCCGGGACTACTTACTATGAAAAACTGTTTTTT
TRBV7-6	.	.	TRBJ1-3	CASSADTYSGNTIYF	TGTGCCAGCAGCGCGGACACCTACTCTGGAAACACCATATATTTT
TRBV6-1	.	TRBD1	TRBJ1-1	CASSEGAWGTEAFF	TGTGCCAGCAGCGAGGGGGCTTGGGGCACTGAAGCTTTCTTT
TRBV5-4	once	.	TRBJ1-1	CASSLATGQGVNTEAFF	TGTGCCAGCAGCTTGGCGACAGGACAAGGAGTGAACACTGAAGCTTTCTTT
TRBV7-6	few	TRBD2	TRBJ2-5	CASSETSGGETQYF	TGTGCCAGCAGCGAAACTAGCGGGGGGGAGACCCAGTACTTC
TRBV9	.	TRBD1	TRBJ2-1	CASSASDRGHNEQFF	TGTGCCAGCAGCGCTTCGGACAGGGGGCACAATGAGCAGTTCTTC
TRBV4-2	.	.	TRBJ1-5	CASSQDQGVRQPQHF	TGTGCCAGCAGCCAAGATCAAGGGGTACGCCAGCCCCAGCATTTT
TRBV27	.	TRBD2	TRBJ2-5	CASSFLSGGQETQYF	TGTGCCAGCAGTTTTCTTAGCGGGGGCCAAGAGACCCAGTACTTC
TRBV5-4	.	TRBD1	TRBJ2-5	CASSWDRGKETQYF	TGTGCCAGCAGCTGGGACAGGGGGAAAGAGACCCAGTACTTC